This T cell receptor (beta chain) was retrieved from a study of T-cell reconstitution after alpha-beta-depleted transplantation in children. General study points: The origin of alpha-beta T cells about two months after transplant was reportedly several hundred expanded graft clones. Newly made T cells mostly supplied T-cell counts and diversity one year after transplant.

This clonotype came up many times. Its target is unknown. During its preparation, the TCRbeta library received unique molecular identifiers. TCRdb re-called the PCR reads through MiXCR, storing one row per CDR3 protein. Here the sample spans 210,000 or so distinct CDR3 sequences, about a tenth being singletons. There are 12 residues in the CDR3. In germline, CDR1 is DFQATT, CDR2 SNEGSKA (reference sequence). The sample in question was PBMCs, obtained before TCRalphabeta/CD19-depleted stem cell transplant. The rearrangement uses TRBV20-1 and TRBJ2-5; 7 nucleotides align to TRBD2. The clonotype was recovered from a child younger than two with acute myeloid leukemia, due to receive a stem cell transplant. The CDR3: CGSSSGQETQYF. The CDR3 coding sequence is TGCGGTAGTTCTAGCGGACAAGAGACCCAGTACTTC.